These 6 T cell receptor beta chains share one sample of origin, sequenced in a study of blood T cell repertoires in COVID-19. The data were produced by immunoSEQ multiplex PCR, yet TCRdb's version contains in-frame clones alone and is incomplete. The table includes some 130,000 clones, 75% to 90% detected once. The specimen was peripheral blood. The source is a human donor in a cohort sampled during active COVID-19.

The chain has TRBV19 and TRBJ2-2, with TRBD2 identical over 10 bases. The CDR3 covers 16 residues. From germline, CDR1 is LNHDA and CDR2 SQIVND (reference sequence). V lost 4 bases and J lost 4; bases outside the gene matches: 6. CDR3 sequence (DNA): TGTGCCAGTAGTACCCAGCGGGAGGGCCCCACCGGGGAGCTGTTTTTT. Encoded protein: CASSTQREGPTGELFF.

The chain couples TRBV6-5 to TRBJ1-1, with TRBD1 matching over 7 bases. Looked up from germline, CDR1 is MNHEY and CDR2 is SVGAGI. The CDR3 is 14 amino acids. V gave up 6 bases and J gave up 1 base; unmatched junction bases: 5. The CDR3 loop is CASRPTGQNTEAFF. The DNA for the CDR3 is TGTGCCAGCAGACCGACAGGGCAGAACACTGAAGCTTTCTTT.

This clone came up once. The chain uses TRBV18 and TRBJ2-5; D might be TRBD1 (5 bases). This CDR3 spans 15 amino acids. Per the germline V gene, CDR1 is KGHSH and CDR2 is LQKENI. V was trimmed by 3 bases and J by 4 bases, leaving 15 bases between them. The CDR3 nucleotides read TGTGCCAGCTCACCGGCCAGGGCGTCCGGAGAGACCCAGTACTTC. Translating it yields CASSPARASGETQYF.

As to this clone: The identical CDR3 is also encoded by other nucleotide sequences in the sample. V usage is TRBV15 and J usage is TRBJ1-5; unclear D gene. CDR1 and CDR2 from the germline V gene are LNHNV and YYDKDF (reference sequence). The CDR3 sequence is 13 residues long. V gave up 1 base and J gave up 6 bases, with 7 bases separating them. The CDR3 protein is CATSRVRGQPQHF. For the CDR3, the DNA is TGTGCCACCAGCAGAGTCCGGGGTCAGCCCCAGCATTTT. Combining the CDR3 with reference TRBV15 and TRBJ1-5 gives the whole variable domain DAMVIQNPRYQVTQFGKPVTLSCSQTLNHNVMYWYQQKSSQAPKLLFHYYDKDFNNEADTPDNFQSRRPNTSFCFLDIRSPGLGDTAMYLCATSRVRGQPQHFGDGTRLSIL.

The chain carries TRBV7-2 and TRBJ1-2, with D possibly being TRBD1 (6 bases). V was shortened by 6 bases and J by 0 bases, with 14 bases between the two germline ends. Germline-derived CDR1 and CDR2 are SGHTA and FQGNSA. CDR3 length: 15 amino acids. CDR3 sequence (DNA): TGTGCCAGCAGGGTCGCAGGGGCGTCTAACTATGGCTACACCTTC. Translated, it gives CASRVAGASNYGYTF. The entire variable domain, with the rest obtained from reference TRBV7-2 and TRBJ1-2, is as follows: GAGVSQSPSNKVTEKGKDVELRCDPISGHTALYWYRQSLGQGLEFLIYFQGNSAPDKSGLPSDRFSAERTGGSVSTLTIQRTQQEDSAVYLCASRVAGASNYGYTFGSGTRLTVV.

The chain has TRBV5-1 and TRBJ1-2, with 7 nucleotides matching TRBD1. V shed 0 bases, J shed 4 bases, and the junction held 9 bases outside the gene matches. Germline assignment: CDR1 SGHRS and CDR2 YFSETQ. CDR3 size: 16 residues. The DNA for the CDR3 is TGCGCCAGCAGCTTGGCAGGGACAGTCTGGGGCTATGGCTACACCTTC. This codes for CASSLAGTVWGYGYTF.